This T cell receptor (beta chain) was found in a study of T-cell memory formation after mild COVID-19. Study details: Largely donor-specific sequence clusters came from a couple of donors. Study-wide points: CD4/CD8 balance held among clones contracting day 15 to 85, and later expanders leaned CD4+. SARS-CoV-2 specificity was not confirmed for second-wave clones peaking on day 37.

Looked up from germline, CDR1 is SGHVS and CDR2 is FNYEAQ. This CDR3 contains 13 residues. The V end lost 1 base, the J end lost 3 bases, and 7 bases lay between the germline ends. In its sample, this clonotype was seen a few times. Its antigen is unidentified. 5'RACE, which relied on constant-segment primers, yielded TCR alpha and TCR beta cDNA libraries carrying sample barcodes and UMIs. A single record per CDR3 protein comes from TCRdb applying MiXCR to the 5' RACE reads. The table includes about 130,000 distinct CDR3 sequences, approximately 26% detected once. V usage is TRBV7-6 and J usage is TRBJ2-7; the D gene is possibly TRBD1 (6 bases). The sequenced sample consisted of PBMCs or a T cell subset sorted from them (not recorded which). The receptor comes from an adult woman who had mild COVID-19 (a few samples of this study predate the infection). Cell type and time point are not known. The CDR3 nucleotides are TGTGCCAGCAGCTTAGGGGGGCTCTACGAGCAGTACTTC. This gives the protein CASSLGGLYEQYF.